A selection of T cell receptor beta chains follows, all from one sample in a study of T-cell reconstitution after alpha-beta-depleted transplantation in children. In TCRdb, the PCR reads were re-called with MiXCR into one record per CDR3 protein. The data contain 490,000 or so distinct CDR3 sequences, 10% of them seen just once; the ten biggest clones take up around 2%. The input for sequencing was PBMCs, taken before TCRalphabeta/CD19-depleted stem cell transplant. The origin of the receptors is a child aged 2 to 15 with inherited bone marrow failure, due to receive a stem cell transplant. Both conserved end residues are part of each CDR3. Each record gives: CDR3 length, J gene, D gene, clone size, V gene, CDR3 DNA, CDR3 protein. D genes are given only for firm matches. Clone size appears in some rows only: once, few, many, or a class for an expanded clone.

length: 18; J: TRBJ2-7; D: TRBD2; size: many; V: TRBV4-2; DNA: TGTGCCAGCAGCCAAGGGACTAGCGGGAGGGATGTAACCTACGAGCAGTACTTC; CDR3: CASSQGTSGRDVTYEQYF
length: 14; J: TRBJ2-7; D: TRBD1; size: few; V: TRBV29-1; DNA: TGCAGCGTCCTAGACAGGGCCCCTTCCTACGAGCAGTACTTC; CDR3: CSVLDRAPSYEQYF
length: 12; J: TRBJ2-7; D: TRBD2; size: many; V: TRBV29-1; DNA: TGCAGCGTTCTTTCTAGCGGGTATACGCAGTACTTC; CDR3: CSVLSSGYTQYF
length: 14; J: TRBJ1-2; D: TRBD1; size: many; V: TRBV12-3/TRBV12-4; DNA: TGTGCCAGCACCTGGGGACAGGGGGTATATGGCTACACCTTC; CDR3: CASTWGQGVYGYTF
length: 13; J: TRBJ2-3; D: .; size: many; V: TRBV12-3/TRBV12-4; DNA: TGTGCCAGCAGTTTAACGGGAGCGGGCACGCAGTATTTT; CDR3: CASSLTGAGTQYF
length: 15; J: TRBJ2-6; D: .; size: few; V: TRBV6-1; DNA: TGTGCCAGCAGTGAATGGGGGACTGGGGCCAACGTCCTGACTTTC; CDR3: CASSEWGTGANVLTF
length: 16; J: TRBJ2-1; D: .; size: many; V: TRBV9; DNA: TGTGCCAGCAGCTCCCTGGGGGGGGCGGCCTACAATGAGCAGTTCTTC; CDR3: CASSSLGGAAYNEQFF
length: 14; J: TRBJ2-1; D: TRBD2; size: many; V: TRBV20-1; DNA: TGCAGTGCTACGCGGGAGGGTTCCTACAATGAGCAGTTCTTC; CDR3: CSATREGSYNEQFF
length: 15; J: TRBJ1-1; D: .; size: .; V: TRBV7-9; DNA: TGTGCCAGCAGCTCCTGGGGGCAGCCGAACACTGAAGCTTTCTTT; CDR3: CASSSWGQPNTEAFF
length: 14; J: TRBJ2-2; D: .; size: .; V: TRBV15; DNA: TGTGCCACCAGCAGCGGATGGGACACCGGGGAGCTGTTTTTT; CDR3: CATSSGWDTGELFF
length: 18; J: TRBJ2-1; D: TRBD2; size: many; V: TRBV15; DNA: TGTGCCACCAGCAGAGATCTGGCTAGCGGAGCGGGGGCTAGAAAGCAGTTCTTC; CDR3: CATSRDLASGAGARKQFF
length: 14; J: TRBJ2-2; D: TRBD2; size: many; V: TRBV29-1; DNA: TGCAGCGTTATTAGCGGGTTTCAGACCGGGGAGCTGTTTTTT; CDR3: CSVISGFQTGELFF
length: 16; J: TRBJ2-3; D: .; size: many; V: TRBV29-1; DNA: TGCAGCGTTGCCATAACGGGGGCGGCAGCAGGAGATACGCAGTATTTT; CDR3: CSVAITGAAAGDTQYF
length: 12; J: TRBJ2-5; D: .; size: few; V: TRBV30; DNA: TGTGCCTGGAGTCCCGTCCAAGAGACCCAGTACTTC; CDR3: CAWSPVQETQYF
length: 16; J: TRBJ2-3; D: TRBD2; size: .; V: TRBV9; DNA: TGTGCCAGCAGCGCGTTAGCGGGAGGTAGGAGAGATACGCAGTATTTT; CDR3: CASSALAGGRRDTQYF
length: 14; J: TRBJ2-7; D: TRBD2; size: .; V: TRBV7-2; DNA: TGTGCCAGCAGCAATCTAGCGGGCCCCTACGAGCAGTACTTC; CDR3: CASSNLAGPYEQYF
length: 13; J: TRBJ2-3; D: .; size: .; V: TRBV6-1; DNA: TGTGCCAGCAGGACTATATACACAGATACGCAGTATTTT; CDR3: CASRTIYTDTQYF
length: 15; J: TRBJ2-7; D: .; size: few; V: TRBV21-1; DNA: TGTGCCAGCACCACTAGTAAGACAGGGTCCCACGAGCAGTACTTC; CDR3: CASTTSKTGSHEQYF
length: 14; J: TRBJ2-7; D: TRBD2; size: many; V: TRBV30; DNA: TGTGCCTGGACTAGCGGGCGAGGGACCTACGAGCAGTACTTC; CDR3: CAWTSGRGTYEQYF
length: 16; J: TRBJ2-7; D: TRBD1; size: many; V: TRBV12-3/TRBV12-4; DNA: TGTGCCAGCAGTCCCCGGACAGGGGACTACCCTATTGAGCAGTACTTC; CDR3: CASSPRTGDYPIEQYF
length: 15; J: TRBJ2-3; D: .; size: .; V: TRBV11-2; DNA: TGTGCCAGCAGCTTCGGCGTTACTAGCACAGATACGCAGTATTTT; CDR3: CASSFGVTSTDTQYF
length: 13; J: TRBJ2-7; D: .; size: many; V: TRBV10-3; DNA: TGTGCCATCACGGACCCTTCCTCCTACGAGCAGTACTTC; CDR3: CAITDPSSYEQYF
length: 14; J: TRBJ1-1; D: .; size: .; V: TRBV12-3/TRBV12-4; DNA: TGTGCCAGCAGCTCTCGAGACAGGTCCACTGAAGCTTTCTTT; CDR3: CASSSRDRSTEAFF
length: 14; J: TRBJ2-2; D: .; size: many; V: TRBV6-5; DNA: TGTGCCAGCGGTAACAGTCCGAACACCGGGGAGCTGTTTTTT; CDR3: CASGNSPNTGELFF
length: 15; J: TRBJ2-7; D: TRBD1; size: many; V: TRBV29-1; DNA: TGCAGCGTTGATATTTTGGGACAGCCCTCCTACGAGCAGTACTTC; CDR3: CSVDILGQPSYEQYF
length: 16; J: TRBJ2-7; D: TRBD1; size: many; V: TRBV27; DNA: TGTGCCAGCAGTTTACGGCCCGGACAGGGTTTGGACGAGCAGTACTTC; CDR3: CASSLRPGQGLDEQYF
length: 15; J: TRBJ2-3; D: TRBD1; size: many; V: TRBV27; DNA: TGTGCCAGCAGTATAAGACAGGGAAGCACAGATACGCAGTATTTT; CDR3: CASSIRQGSTDTQYF
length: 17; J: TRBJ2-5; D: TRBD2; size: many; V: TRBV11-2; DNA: TGTGCCAGCAGCTTAGATTATCGACTAGCGGGCTTGGAGACCCAGTACTTC; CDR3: CASSLDYRLAGLETQYF
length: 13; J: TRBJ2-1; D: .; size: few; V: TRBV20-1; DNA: TGCAGTGCTAGAGAGCGGTTCTACAATGAGCAGTTCTTC; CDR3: CSARERFYNEQFF
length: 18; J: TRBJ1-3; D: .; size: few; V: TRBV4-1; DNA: TGCGCCAGCAGCCAAGATCTCTCACAGAGGTACTCTGGAAACACCATATATTTT; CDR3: CASSQDLSQRYSGNTIYF
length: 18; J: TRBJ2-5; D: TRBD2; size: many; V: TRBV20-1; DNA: TGCAGTGCTAGAGATCATGCGGGGGTCAAGGACGATCGAGAGACCCAGTACTTC; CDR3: CSARDHAGVKDDRETQYF
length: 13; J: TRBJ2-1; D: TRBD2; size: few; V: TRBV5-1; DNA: TGCGCCAGCAGCATTCAAACCGGGACTAGTACGTTCTTC; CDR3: CASSIQTGTSTFF
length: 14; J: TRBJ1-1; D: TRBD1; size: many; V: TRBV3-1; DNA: TGTGCCAGCAGCCAAACTACAGGGGACACTGAAGCTTTCTTT; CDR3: CASSQTTGDTEAFF
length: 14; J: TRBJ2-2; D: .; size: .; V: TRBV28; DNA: TGTGCCACCCGGGACCGCCTCCGCACCTGGGAGCTGTTTTTT; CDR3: CATRDRLRTWELFF
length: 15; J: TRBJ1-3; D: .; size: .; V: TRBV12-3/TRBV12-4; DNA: TGTGCCAGCAGTATAATCCGGTCTCATGGAAACACCATATATTTT; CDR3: CASSIIRSHGNTIYF
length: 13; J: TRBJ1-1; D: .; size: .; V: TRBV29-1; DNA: TGCAGCGTTAAAGGCCTCTGGAACACTGAAGCTTTCTTT; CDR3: CSVKGLWNTEAFF
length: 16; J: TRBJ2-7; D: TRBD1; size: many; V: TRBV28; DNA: TGTGCCAGCAGTTTCCGGGACAGGGGTCGGACCTACGAGCAGTACTTC; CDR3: CASSFRDRGRTYEQYF
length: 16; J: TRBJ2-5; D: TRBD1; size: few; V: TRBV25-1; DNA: TGTGCCAGCAGTGATCCGGGAAAGGGGGCGAGGGAGACCCAGTACTTC; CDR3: CASSDPGKGARETQYF
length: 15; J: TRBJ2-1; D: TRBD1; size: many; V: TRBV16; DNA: TGTGCCAGCAGCCAATCGACAGGGGGGGCCAGCAGGCAGTTCTTC; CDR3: CASSQSTGGASRQFF
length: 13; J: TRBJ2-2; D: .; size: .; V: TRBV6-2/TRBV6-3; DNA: TGTGCCAGCAGTTACTGGTTCACCGGGGAGCTGTTTTTT; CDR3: CASSYWFTGELFF
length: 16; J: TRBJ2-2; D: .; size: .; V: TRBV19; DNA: TGTGCCAGTAGTACCCGCGGGGTCGGGAACACCGGGGAGCTGTTTTTT; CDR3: CASSTRGVGNTGELFF
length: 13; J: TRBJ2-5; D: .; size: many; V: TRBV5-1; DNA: TGCGCCAGCAGCTTGTTAGAGCCGGAGACCCAGTACTTC; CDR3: CASSLLEPETQYF
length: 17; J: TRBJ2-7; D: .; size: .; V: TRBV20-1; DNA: TGCAGTGCTAGAAAAGACCGGGACCCAGAGGCGGGATACGAGCAGTACTTC; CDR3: CSARKDRDPEAGYEQYF
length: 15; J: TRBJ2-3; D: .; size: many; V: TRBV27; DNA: TGTGCCAGCAGTTGGGGCTTTTCTAGCACAGATACGCAGTATTTT; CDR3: CASSWGFSSTDTQYF
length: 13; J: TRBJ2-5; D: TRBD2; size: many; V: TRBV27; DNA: TGTGCCAGCAGCTTAGCGGGACTTGAGACCCAGTACTTC; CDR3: CASSLAGLETQYF
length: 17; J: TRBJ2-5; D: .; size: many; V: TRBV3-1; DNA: TGTGCCAGCAGCCCCTCCCACAGTTTTAGGTACCAAGAGACCCAGTACTTC; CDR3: CASSPSHSFRYQETQYF
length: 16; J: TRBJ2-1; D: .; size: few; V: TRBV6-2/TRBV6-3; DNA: TGTGCCAGCAGTGGGGGCGGGCAGGGACCCTACAATGAGCAGTTCTTC; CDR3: CASSGGGQGPYNEQFF
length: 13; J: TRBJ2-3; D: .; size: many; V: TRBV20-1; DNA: TGCAGTGCTAGATCCCCTAACACAGATACGCAGTATTTT; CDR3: CSARSPNTDTQYF
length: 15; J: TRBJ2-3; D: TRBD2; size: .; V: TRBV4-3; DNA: TGCGCCAGCAGCCAAGAGGGAGGGGGCACAGATACGCAGTATTTT; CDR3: CASSQEGGGTDTQYF
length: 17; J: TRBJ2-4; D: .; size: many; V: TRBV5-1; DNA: TGCGCCAGCAGCTTGGCCAGGGCGGTTTTAGCCAAAAACATTCAGTACTTC; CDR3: CASSLARAVLAKNIQYF
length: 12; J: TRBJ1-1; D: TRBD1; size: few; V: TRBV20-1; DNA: TGCAGTGCCGCACAGGGGGACACTGAAGCTTTCTTT; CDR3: CSAAQGDTEAFF
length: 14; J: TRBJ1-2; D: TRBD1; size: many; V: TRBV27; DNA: TGTGCCAGCAGTACGACAGGGGGTGCAGGAGGCTACACCTTC; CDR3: CASSTTGGAGGYTF
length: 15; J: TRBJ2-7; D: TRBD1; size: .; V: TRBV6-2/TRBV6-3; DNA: TGTGCCAGCAGTACCGGGACAGGGTTCCCCTACGAGCAGTACTTC; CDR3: CASSTGTGFPYEQYF
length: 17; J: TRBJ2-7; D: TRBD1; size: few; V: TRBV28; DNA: TGTGCCAGCAGTTTAGAGAAAAGACAGGGGGTCCCGGGGGAGCAGTACTTC; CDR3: CASSLEKRQGVPGEQYF
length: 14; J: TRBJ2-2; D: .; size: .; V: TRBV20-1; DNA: TGCAGTGCTAGAGATGCCGGTTACACCGGGGAGCTGTTTTTT; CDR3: CSARDAGYTGELFF
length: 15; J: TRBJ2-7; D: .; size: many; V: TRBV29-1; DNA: TGCAGCGTTGAATATAGCGTCTCCAGCTCCTACGAGCAGTACTTC; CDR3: CSVEYSVSSSYEQYF
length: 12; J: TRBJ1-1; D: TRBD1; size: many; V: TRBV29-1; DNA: TGCAGCGTGATAGACAGGGGCACTGAAGCTTTCTTT; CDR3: CSVIDRGTEAFF
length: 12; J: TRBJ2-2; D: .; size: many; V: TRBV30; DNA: TGTGCCTGGAGTGTACCAGCCGGGGAGCTGTTTTTT; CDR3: CAWSVPAGELFF
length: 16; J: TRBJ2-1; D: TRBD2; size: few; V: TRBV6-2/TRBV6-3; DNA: TGTGCCAGCAGTTACGCGGGAGGTTCCCCCCTCAATGAGCAGTTCTTC; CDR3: CASSYAGGSPLNEQFF
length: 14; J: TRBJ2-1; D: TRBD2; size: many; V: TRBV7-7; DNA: TGTGCTAGCAGCTTAGGGGCGGGAGTGTATGAGCAGTTCTTC; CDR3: CASSLGAGVYEQFF